The entry below describes one T cell receptor beta chain. What this receptor recognizes is not known. No base-level quality is on record; no much larger clone is a single base apart. The CDR3 measures 15 amino acids from cysteine to phenylalanine. Left in the record is the CDR3 DNA by itself, 45 bases read in frame from the first base. Per the germline V gene, SGDLS is the CDR1 and YYNGEE is the CDR2. V and J are truncated by 0 bases and 5 bases respectively, leaving an intervening sequence of 15 bases. TCRbeta CDR3 regions were amplified from genomic DNA using the immunoSEQ Assay, a bias-controlled multiplex PCR. Per the original workflow: Nucleated cell counts per sample were estimated from amplification of reference gene primers within the assay. Sequence reads were collapsed and filtered to measure the absolute abundance of every unique TCRbeta CDR3 rearrangement. Productive Simpson clonality was computed per sample as the square root of Simpson's diversity index over productive rearrangements. TCRdb retrieved this table from immuneACCESS and kept in-frame rearrangements only. Not all clones are present; in checked studies, unresolved V genes account for under half, and no reason is known for the remainder. The D gene and trimming were derived from the DNA, and the V and J assignments and clone size from that table. The sample table contains tens of thousands of clones; only one count was recorded for 70% to 85% of them. The ten largest clones capture over 5.5% of the sample.

Whole blood was collected in K2EDTA tubes by collaborating institutions according to the institutions' own protocols. For TCRbeta analysis, collaborators shipped samples as frozen whole blood, isolated PBMCs, or DNA extracted from either of those sample types. This record belongs to a study of blood T cell repertoires in COVID-19 (dated by TCRdb to 2019 to 2021). With regard to the full study: Samples from collaborators originated in the United States, Italy and Spain and spanned both the acute and convalescent phases of COVID-19. Sample metadata almost always included a de-identified subject ID, COVID-19 status, age in years and sex. The material from the prospective study consisted of cDNA or gDNA derived from T cells, B-cell-depleted T cells, or PBMCs. The samples were drawn from two sources: the first 160 participants of the ongoing ImmuneRACE study, and over 1,000 subjects contributed by 6 global collaborators. The repertoires were released in a freely available public database meant as a resource for research on the immune response to SARS-CoV-2. The dataset comprised deeply sampled blood TCRbeta repertoires from subjects exposed to, actively infected with, or recovered from COVID-19. Where available, HLA class I and class II types were obtained from metadata supplied by the sample provider rather than from assay-based typing. Study-level results and caveats: Clinical and demographic metadata were provided uncurated, with the amount varying by source and participant.

The chain employs TRBV9 and TRBJ2-7, and TRBD1 may be the D gene, going by 5 matching bases. Sequencing was carried out using peripheral blood. This TCR derives from a man aged 45-65 years with active or convalescent COVID-19. The DNA sequence is as follows: TGTGCCAGCAGCGTAGCTCCACAGGAGTCCCACGAGCAGTACTTC. This yields the protein CASSVAPQESHEQYF. The variable domain in full, with residues beyond the CDR3 obtained from the reference TRBV9 and TRBJ2-7 genes, is DSGVTQTPKHLITATGQRVTLRCSPRSGDLSVYWYQQSLDQGLQFLIQYYNGEERAKGNILERFSAQQFPDLHSELNLSSLELGDSALYFCASSVAPQESHEQYFGPGTRLTVT.